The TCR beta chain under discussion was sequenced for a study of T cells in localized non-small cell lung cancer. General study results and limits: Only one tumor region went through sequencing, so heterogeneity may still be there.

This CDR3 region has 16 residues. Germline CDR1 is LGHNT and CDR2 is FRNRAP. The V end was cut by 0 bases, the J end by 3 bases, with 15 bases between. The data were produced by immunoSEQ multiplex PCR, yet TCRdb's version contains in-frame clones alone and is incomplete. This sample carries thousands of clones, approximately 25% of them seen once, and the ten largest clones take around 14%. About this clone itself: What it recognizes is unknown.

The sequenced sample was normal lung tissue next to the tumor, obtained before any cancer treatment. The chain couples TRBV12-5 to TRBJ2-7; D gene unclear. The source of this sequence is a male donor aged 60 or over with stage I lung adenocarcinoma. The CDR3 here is CASGLVLNPGVYEQYF. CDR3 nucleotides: TGTGCTAGTGGTTTGGTCCTGAACCCAGGCGTCTACGAGCAGTACTTC. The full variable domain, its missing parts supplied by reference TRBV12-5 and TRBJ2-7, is DARVTQTPRHKVTEMGQEVTMRCQPILGHNTVFWYRQTMMQGLELLAYFRNRAPLDDSGMPKDRFSAEMPDATLATLKIQPSEPRDSAVYFCASGLVLNPGVYEQYFGPGTRLTVT.